This TCR beta chain stems from a study of cytomegalovirus exposure and HLA in healthy donors. Study results and limitations: The TCR clusters that emerged in the first cohort tended, a later analysis found, to co-occur in the 110 or so validation repertoires. Researchers counted 150 to 200 TCR beta chains as cytomegalovirus-associated.

TCRdb's table, derived via immunoSEQ multiplex PCR, lists solely in-frame clones and lacks some. The table records some 150,000 clones, 89% of them present only once. To note about this clone: The antigen remains unidentified.

V was trimmed by 3 bases and J by 4 bases, leaving 14 bases between them. This CDR3 is 15 amino acids long. Looked up from germline, CDR1 is SGHDN and CDR2 is FVKESK. Donors were drawn from the 120-subject validation cohort, separate from the approximately 640-subject first cohort. This chain joins TRBV14 and TRBJ2-3, with a tentative D call TRBD2 (6 bases). Sequencing was performed on PBMCs. The receptor's source is a woman younger than 35 in good health and CMV-seropositive. The CDR3: CASSHTSPGPDTQYF. In DNA form, the CDR3 reads TGTGCCAGCAGCCACACTAGCCCGGGTCCAGATACGCAGTATTTT.